The following is a T cell receptor beta chain sequence with its context. Its antigen is undetermined. The germline V and J ends were trimmed by 2 bases and 4 bases, with 9 bases remaining between them. The CDR3 length is 13 residues. Germline V gene lookup returns CDR1 GTSNPN and CDR2 SVGIG (reference sequence). The protocol was immunoSEQ multiplex PCR, while the TCRdb copy is restricted to in-frame clones and leaves out a portion. The sample lists 300,000 to 350,000 clones, around 90% occurring once. Treatment indicated: around 19 received Ad26.COV2.S at low or high dose, single or two shots; 5 received placebo; per-sample allocation not given. The samples were gathered on day 63 after the first injection of vaccine or placebo. This Boston cohort included adults aged 18-55 years. The sample originates from a study of Ad26.COV2.S vaccination and SARS-CoV-2 variants. Study summary: By the intramuscular route, Ad26.COV2.S was given once, or twice 56 days apart.

General study results and limits: It is possible that the TCR breadth and depth analyses underestimated the total T cell responses. Vaccinees reportedly had broad spike-specific CD8+ and CD4+ T cell responses.

The receptor comes from a person between 18 and 60 years old who received the Ad26.COV2.S COVID-19 vaccine or a placebo. V and J are TRBV30 and TRBJ2-4, with a tentative D call TRBD1 (6 bases). The sample in question was peripheral blood, obtained in a trial of Ad26.COV2.S vaccine versus placebo. This chain's CDR3 is CAWSQGQKNIQYF. In nucleotides, the CDR3 is TGTGCCTGGAGTCAGGGGCAGAAAAACATTCAGTACTTC. Together with reference TRBV30 and TRBJ2-4, the CDR3 gives the full variable domain: SQTIHQWPATLVQPVGSPLSLECTVEGTSNPNLYWYRQAAGRGLQLLFYSVGIGQISSEVPQNLSASRPQDRQFILSSKKLLLSDSGFYLCAWSQGQKNIQYFGAGTRLSVL.